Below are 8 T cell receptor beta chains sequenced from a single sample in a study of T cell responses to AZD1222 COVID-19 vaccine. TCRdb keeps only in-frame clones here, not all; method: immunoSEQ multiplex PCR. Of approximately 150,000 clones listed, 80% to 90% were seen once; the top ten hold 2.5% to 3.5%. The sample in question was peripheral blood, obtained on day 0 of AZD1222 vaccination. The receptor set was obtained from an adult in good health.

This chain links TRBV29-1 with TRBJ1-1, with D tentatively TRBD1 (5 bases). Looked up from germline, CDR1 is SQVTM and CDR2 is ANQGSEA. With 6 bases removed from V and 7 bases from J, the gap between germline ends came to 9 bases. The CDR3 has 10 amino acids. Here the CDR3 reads CSVADSEAFF. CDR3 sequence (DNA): TGCAGCGTCGCCGACAGTGAAGCTTTCTTT. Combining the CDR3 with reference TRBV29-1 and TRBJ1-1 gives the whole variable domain SAVISQKPSRDICQRGTSLTIQCQVDSQVTMMFWYRQQPGQSLTLIATANQGSEATYESGFVIDKFPISRPNLTFSTLTVSNMSPEDSSIYLCSVADSEAFFGQGTRLTVV.

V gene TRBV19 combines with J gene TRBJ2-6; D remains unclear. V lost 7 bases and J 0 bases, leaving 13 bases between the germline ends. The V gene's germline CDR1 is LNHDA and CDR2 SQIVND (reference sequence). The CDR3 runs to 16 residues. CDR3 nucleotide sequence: TGTGCCAGTACCCGGACGGAAGGCTCTGGGGCCAACGTCCTGACTTTC. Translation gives CASTRTEGSGANVLTF.

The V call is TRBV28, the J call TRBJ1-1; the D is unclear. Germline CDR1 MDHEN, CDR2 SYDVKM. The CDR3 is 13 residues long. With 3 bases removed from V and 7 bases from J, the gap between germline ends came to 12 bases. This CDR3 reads CASSFPGYNEAFF. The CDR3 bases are TGTGCCAGCAGTTTTCCGGGGTACAATGAAGCTTTCTTT.

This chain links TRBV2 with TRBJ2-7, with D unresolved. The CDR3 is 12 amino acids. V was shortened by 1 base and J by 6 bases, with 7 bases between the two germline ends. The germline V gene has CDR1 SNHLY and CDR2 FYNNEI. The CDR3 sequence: CASSEGFLEQYF. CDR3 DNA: TGTGCCAGCAGTGAAGGTTTCCTCGAGCAGTACTTC.

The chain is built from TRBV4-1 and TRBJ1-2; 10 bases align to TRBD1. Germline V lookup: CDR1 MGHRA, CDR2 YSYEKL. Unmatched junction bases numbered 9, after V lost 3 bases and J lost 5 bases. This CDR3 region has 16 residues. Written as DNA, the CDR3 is TGCGCCAGCAGCCATCTCCCGGGACAGGGGTTATATGGCTACACCTTC. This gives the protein CASSHLPGQGLYGYTF.

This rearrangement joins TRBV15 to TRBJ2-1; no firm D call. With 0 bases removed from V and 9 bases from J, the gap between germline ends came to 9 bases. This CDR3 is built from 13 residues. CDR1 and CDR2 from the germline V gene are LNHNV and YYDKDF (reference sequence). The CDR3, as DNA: TGTGCCACCAGCAGAGATTTCTCCGTTGAGCAGTTCTTC. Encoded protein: CATSRDFSVEQFF.

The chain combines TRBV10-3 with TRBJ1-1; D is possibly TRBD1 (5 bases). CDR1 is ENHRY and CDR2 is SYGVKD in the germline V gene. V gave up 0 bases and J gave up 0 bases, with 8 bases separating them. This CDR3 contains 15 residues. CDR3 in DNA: TGTGCCATCAGTGAGTCCCAGGGCATGAACACTGAAGCTTTCTTT. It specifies CAISESQGMNTEAFF.

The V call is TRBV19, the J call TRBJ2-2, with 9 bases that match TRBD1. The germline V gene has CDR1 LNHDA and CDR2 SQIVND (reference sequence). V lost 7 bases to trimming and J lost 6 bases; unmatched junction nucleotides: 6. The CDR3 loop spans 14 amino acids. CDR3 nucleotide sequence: TGTGCCAGTACCGGGACAGGGAGACCCGGGGAGCTGTTTTTT. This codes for CASTGTGRPGELFF.